The present T cell receptor (beta chain) was sequenced within a study of blood T cell repertoires in COVID-19. The overall study: Samples of COVID-19 (acute and convalescent) were obtained from the United States, Italy and Spain. Nucleic acid was either cDNA or gDNA, and it came from T cells, B-cell-depleted T cells, or PBMCs.

How the authors handled the data: The authors estimated nucleated cell counts from reference gene primer amplification. Using immunoSEQ multiplex PCR, the repertoire was profiled, and TCRdb retains in-frame clones only, with some absent. V, J and clone size reflect that table, while D and trimming were determined from the DNA. Of about 160,000 clones in the sample, around 89% were seen once. The CDR3 has 18 amino acids. V dropped 2 bases and J dropped 0 bases, with 14 bases sitting between them. Germline CDR1 reads MNHEY; CDR2 reads SMNVEV (reference sequence). Recovered status applied to Cohort 3 donors who had two consecutive negative PCRs. It also applied to those with clearance or with symptom resolution.

V is TRBV27 and J is TRBJ2-6, with D possibly TRBD1 on 5 matching bases. This TCR derives from a woman between 45 and 65 years old who had recovered from COVID-19. The sequenced material came from PBMCs or T cells enriched from blood (not recorded which). The CDR3 reads CASSLTGSWPSGANVLTF. The CDR3 nucleotides read TGTGCCAGCAGTTTAACAGGCTCCTGGCCCTCTGGGGCCAACGTCCTGACTTTC. The whole variable domain, remainder taken from reference TRBV27 and TRBJ2-6, is EAQVTQNPRYLITVTGKKLTVTCSQNMNHEYMSWYRQDPGLGLRQIYYSMNVEVTDKGDVPEGYKVSRKEKRNFPLILESPSPNQTSLYFCASSLTGSWPSGANVLTFGAGSRLTVL.